The rows below give T cell receptor beta chains drawn from one sample of a study of breast tumors, draining lymph nodes, adjacent tissues. TCRdb reprocessed the multiplex PCR reads via MiXCR and lists one record per CDR3 protein. The repertoire consists of some 120,000 distinct CDR3 sequences, with 15% to 20% occurring once and the leading ten covering over 3%. Source material: axillary lymph node tissue. The receptors here all came from a female donor with breast cancer. Some clones in this sample may be carry-over from other donors' samples. Each CDR3 is given with its conserved first and last residue. Each record gives: V gene, clone size, CDR3 protein. The size entry is marked missing in some rows and otherwise reads once, few, many or a size class.

v_gene: TRBV18
abundance: few
CDR3aa: CASSGDGRWETQYF

v_gene: TRBV5-1
abundance: many
CDR3aa: CASSSRVRNYGYTF

v_gene: TRBV7-2
abundance: NA
CDR3aa: CTSSEQGLKNIQYF

v_gene: TRBV20-1
abundance: many
CDR3aa: CSANIQSLPGANVLTF

v_gene: TRBV5-1
abundance: NA
CDR3aa: CASQYRDYTGELFF

v_gene: TRBV18
abundance: many
CDR3aa: CASSPDYEQYF

v_gene: TRBV20-1
abundance: NA
CDR3aa: CSARSSGRGDLRNEQFF

v_gene: TRBV2
abundance: many
CDR3aa: CASTRGLQETQYF

v_gene: TRBV6-1
abundance: many
CDR3aa: CASSEVRFLTDTQYF

v_gene: TRBV25-1
abundance: many
CDR3aa: CASSEASDYTF

v_gene: TRBV11-2
abundance: many
CDR3aa: CASSQEPGLAYYEQYF

v_gene: TRBV5-1
abundance: many
CDR3aa: CASSSDSGQLLSPLHF

v_gene: TRBV2
abundance: many
CDR3aa: CASSLTGLAGAEQYF

v_gene: TRBV6-1
abundance: NA
CDR3aa: CASSESGTRVYEQYF

v_gene: TRBV28
abundance: NA
CDR3aa: CATKGWLVYEQYF

v_gene: TRBV24-1
abundance: many
CDR3aa: CATSDPKGPGRDTQYF

v_gene: TRBV7-2
abundance: many
CDR3aa: CASSYEPGSSYNSPLHF

v_gene: TRBV5-4
abundance: once
CDR3aa: CASSQDQAGGGLGYTF

v_gene: TRBV11-2
abundance: many
CDR3aa: CASSFYYEQYF

v_gene: TRBV4-1
abundance: many
CDR3aa: CASSQESGAGWPQHF

v_gene: TRBV19
abundance: few
CDR3aa: CASSLTGGTGELFF

v_gene: TRBV7-2
abundance: many
CDR3aa: CASTLQIAGDTQYF

v_gene: TRBV10-3
abundance: many
CDR3aa: CAISEIGNSQPQHF

v_gene: TRBV7-6
abundance: many
CDR3aa: CASSRGVHNEQFF

v_gene: TRBV27
abundance: many
CDR3aa: CASSWTGGVQYF

v_gene: TRBV20-1
abundance: many
CDR3aa: CSAKTVKDYNEQFF

v_gene: TRBV7-8
abundance: many
CDR3aa: CASSSKRGGPLRDTQYF

v_gene: TRBV5-1
abundance: NA
CDR3aa: CASSPEGAGAGLEKLFF

v_gene: TRBV6-5
abundance: many
CDR3aa: CASSYSQNYGYTF

v_gene: TRBV7-9
abundance: many
CDR3aa: CASSLGARGETQYF

v_gene: TRBV6-5
abundance: NA
CDR3aa: CASSLRDRMDEQFF

v_gene: TRBV5-6
abundance: many
CDR3aa: CASSLAGRSNQPQHF

v_gene: TRBV6-6
abundance: many
CDR3aa: CASRVTGSNEKLFF

v_gene: TRBV7-3
abundance: many
CDR3aa: CASSPNPGVDGYTF

v_gene: TRBV9
abundance: many
CDR3aa: CASSVGDGRPGELFF

v_gene: TRBV18
abundance: NA
CDR3aa: CASSPTQLLQFF

v_gene: TRBV6-1
abundance: NA
CDR3aa: CASSGAGMNTEAFF

v_gene: TRBV5-1
abundance: many
CDR3aa: CASSLDVGGGGYTF

v_gene: TRBV11-2
abundance: many
CDR3aa: CASSLERVNNEQFF